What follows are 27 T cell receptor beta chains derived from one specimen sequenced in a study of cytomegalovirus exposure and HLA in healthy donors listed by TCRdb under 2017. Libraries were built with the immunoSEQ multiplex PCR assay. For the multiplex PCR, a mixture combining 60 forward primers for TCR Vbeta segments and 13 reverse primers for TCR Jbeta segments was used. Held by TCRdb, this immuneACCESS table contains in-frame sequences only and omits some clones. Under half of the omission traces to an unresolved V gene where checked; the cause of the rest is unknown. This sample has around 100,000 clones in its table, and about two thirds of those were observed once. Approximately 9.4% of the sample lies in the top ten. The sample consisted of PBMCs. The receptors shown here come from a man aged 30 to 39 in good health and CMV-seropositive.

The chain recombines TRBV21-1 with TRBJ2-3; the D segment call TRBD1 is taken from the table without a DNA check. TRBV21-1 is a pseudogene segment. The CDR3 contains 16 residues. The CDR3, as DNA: TGTGCCAGCAGCAAAGTTGGGCCAGGAATGGGAGATACGCAGTATTTT. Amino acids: CASSKVGPGMGDTQYF.

CDR3 sequence (DNA): TGTGCCAGCAGTTCCCCCCCCGCCCGGACTAATGAGCAGTTCTTC. Its translation: CASSSPPARTNEQFF. The genes are TRBV28 and TRBJ2-1; the D gene is possibly TRBD2 (5 bases). This CDR3 is 15 amino acids long. V was pared by 4 bases and J by 7 bases, with 17 bases between. Germline CDR1 and CDR2: MDHEN and SYDVKM.

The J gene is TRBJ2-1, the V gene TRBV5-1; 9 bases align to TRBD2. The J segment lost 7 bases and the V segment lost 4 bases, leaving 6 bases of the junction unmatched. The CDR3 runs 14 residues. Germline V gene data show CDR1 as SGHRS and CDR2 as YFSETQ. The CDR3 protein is CASSAGGSRNEQFF. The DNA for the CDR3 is TGCGCCAGCAGCGCGGGAGGGAGTAGGAATGAGCAGTTCTTC.

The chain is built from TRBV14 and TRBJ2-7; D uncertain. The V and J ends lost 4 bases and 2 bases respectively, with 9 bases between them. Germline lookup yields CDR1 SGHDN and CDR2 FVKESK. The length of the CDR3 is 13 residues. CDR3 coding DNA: TGTGCCAGCAGCCGGGCCTCGGCCTACGAGCAGTACGTC. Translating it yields CASSRASAYEQYV.

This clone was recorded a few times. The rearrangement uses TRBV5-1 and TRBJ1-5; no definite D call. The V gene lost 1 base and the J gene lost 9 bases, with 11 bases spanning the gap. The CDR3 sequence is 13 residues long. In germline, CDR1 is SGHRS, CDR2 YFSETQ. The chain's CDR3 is CASSLTGMGPQHF. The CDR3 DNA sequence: TGCGCCAGCAGCTTGACGGGGATGGGGCCCCAGCATTTT.

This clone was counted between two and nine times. CDR3 sequence reads: CASSLSQLTEETQYF. CDR3 DNA: TGTGCCAGCAGTTTATCACAGTTAACGGAAGAGACCCAGTACTTC. The rearrangement uses TRBV27 and TRBJ2-5, with unresolved D. Germline V gives CDR1 MNHEY, CDR2 SMNVEV (reference sequence). The V end lost 0 bases, the J end lost 3 bases, and 11 bases lay between the germline ends. The CDR3 contains 15 residues.

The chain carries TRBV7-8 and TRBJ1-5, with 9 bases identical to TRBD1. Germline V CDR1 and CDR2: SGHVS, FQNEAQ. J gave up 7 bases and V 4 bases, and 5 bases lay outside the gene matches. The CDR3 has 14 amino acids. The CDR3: CASSSGTGNQPQHF. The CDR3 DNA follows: TGTGCCAGCAGCTCCGGGACAGGGAACCAGCCCCAGCATTTT.

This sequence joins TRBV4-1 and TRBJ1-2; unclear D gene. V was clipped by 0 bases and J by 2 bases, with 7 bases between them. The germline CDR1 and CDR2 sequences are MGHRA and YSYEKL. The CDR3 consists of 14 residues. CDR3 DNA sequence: TGCGCCAGCAGCCAAGATCCGCGGAACTATGGCTACACCTTC. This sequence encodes CASSQDPRNYGYTF.

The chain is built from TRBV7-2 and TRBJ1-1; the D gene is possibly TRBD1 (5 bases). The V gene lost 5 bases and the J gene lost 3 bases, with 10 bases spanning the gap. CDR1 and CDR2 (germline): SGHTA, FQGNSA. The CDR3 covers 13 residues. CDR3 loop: CASSRTGDTEAFF. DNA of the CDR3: TGTGCCAGCAGCCGAACGGGGGACACTGAAGCTTTCTTT.

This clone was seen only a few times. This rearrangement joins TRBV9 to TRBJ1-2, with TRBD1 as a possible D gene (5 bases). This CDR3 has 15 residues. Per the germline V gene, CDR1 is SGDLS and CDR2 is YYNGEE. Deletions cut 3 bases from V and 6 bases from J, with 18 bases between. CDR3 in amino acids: CASSAWDGGENGYTF. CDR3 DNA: TGTGCCAGCAGCGCCTGGGACGGGGGAGAGAATGGCTACACCTTC. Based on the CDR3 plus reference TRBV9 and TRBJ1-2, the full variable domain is DSGVTQTPKHLITATGQRVTLRCSPRSGDLSVYWYQQSLDQGLQFLIQYYNGEERAKGNILERFSAQQFPDLHSELNLSSLELGDSALYFCASSAWDGGENGYTFGSGTRLTVV.

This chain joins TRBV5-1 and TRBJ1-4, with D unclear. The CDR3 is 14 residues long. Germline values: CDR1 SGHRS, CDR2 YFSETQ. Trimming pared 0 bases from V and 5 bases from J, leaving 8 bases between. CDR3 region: CASSLGAGNEKLFF. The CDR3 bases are TGCGCCAGCAGCTTGGGGGCGGGAAATGAAAAACTGTTTTTT.

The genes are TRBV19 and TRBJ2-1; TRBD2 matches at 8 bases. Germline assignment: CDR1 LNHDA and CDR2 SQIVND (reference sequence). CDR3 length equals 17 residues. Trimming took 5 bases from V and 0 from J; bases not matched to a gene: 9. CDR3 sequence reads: CASSPSSGSSSYNEQFF. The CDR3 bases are TGTGCCAGTAGTCCCTCTAGCGGGTCCAGCTCCTACAATGAGCAGTTCTTC.

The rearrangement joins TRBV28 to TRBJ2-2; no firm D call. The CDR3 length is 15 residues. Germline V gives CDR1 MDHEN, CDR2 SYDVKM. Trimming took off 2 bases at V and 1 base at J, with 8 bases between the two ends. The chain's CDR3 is CASSLHTRNTGELFF. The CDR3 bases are TGTGCCAGCAGTTTACATACACGGAACACCGGGGAGCTGTTTTTT.

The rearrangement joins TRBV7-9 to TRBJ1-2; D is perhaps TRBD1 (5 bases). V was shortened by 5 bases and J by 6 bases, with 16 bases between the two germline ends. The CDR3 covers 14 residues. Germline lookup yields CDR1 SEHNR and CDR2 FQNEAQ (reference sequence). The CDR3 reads CASSPLGTYHGYTF. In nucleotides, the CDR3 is TGTGCCAGCAGCCCCCTAGGGACTTATCATGGCTACACCTTC.

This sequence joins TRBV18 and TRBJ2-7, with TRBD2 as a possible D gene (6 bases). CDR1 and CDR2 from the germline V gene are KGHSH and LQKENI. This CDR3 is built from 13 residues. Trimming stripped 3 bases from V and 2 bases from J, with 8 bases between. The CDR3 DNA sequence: TGTGCCAGCTCACCGGGGGGAACCTACGAGCAGTACGTC. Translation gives CASSPGGTYEQYV.

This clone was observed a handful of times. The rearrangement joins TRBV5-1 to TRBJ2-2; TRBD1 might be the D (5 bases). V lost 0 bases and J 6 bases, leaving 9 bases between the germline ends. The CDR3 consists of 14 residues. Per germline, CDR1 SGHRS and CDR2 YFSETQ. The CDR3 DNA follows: TGCGCCAGCAGCTTGGCGCGCAGGGCCGGGGAGCTGTTTTTT. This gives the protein CASSLARRAGELFF. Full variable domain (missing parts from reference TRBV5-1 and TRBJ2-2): KAGVTQTPRYLIKTRGQQVTLSCSPISGHRSVSWYQQTPGQGLQFLFEYFSETQRNKGNFPGRFSGRQFSNSRSEMNVSTLELGDSALYLCASSLARRAGELFFGEGSRLTVL.

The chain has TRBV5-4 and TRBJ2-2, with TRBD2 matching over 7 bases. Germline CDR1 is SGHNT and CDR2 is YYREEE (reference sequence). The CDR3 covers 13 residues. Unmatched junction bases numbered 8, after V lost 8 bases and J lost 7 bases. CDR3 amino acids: CARSSGEGGELFF. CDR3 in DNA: TGTGCCAGGTCTAGCGGAGAAGGCGGGGAGCTGTTTTTT.

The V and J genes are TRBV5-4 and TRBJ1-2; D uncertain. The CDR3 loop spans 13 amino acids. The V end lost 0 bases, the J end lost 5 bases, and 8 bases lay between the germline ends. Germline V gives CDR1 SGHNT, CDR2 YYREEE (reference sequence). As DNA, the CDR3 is TGTGCCAGCAGCTTGGATAGGGAGTATGGCTACACCTTC. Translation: CASSLDREYGYTF.

CDR3 loop: CASSYSFPGFVGGYTF. CDR3 bases: TGTGCCAGCAGTTACTCATTTCCAGGGTTCGTAGGTGGCTACACCTTC. The chain carries TRBV6-5 and TRBJ1-2; perhaps TRBD1 as D (5 bases). The CDR3 covers 16 residues. Trimming took off 0 bases at V and 7 bases at J, with 18 bases between the two ends. In germline, CDR1 is MNHEY, CDR2 SVGAGI.

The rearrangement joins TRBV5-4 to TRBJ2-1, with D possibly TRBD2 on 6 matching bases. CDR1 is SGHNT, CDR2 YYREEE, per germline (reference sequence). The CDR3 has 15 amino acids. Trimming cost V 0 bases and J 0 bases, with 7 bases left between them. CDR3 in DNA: TGTGCCAGCAGCTTGGGCGGGACCTCCTACAATGAGCAGTTCTTC. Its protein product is CASSLGGTSYNEQFF.

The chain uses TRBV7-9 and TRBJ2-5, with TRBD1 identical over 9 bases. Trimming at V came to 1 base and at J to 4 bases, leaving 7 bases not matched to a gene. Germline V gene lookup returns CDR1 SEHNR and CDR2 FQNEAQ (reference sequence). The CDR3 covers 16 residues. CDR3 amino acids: CASSLVSGTGLETQYF. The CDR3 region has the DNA TGTGCCAGCAGCTTAGTATCCGGGACAGGGTTAGAGACCCAGTACTTC.

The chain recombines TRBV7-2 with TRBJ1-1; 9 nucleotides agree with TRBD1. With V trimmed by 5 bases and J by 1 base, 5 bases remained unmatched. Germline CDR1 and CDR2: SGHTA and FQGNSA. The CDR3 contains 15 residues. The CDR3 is CASSPQGARNTEAFF. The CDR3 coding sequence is TGTGCCAGCAGCCCACAGGGGGCAAGGAACACTGAAGCTTTCTTT.

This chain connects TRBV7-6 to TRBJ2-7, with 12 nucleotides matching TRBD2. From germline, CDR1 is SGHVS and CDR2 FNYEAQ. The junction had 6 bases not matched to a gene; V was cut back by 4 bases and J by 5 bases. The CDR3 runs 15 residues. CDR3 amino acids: CASSSTLAGGDEQYV. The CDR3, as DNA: TGTGCCAGCAGCTCAACCCTAGCGGGAGGGGACGAGCAGTACGTC.

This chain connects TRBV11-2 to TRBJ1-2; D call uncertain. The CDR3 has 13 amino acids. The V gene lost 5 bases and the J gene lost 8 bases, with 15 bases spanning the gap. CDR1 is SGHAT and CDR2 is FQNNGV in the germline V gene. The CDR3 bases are TGTGCCAGCAGCCCTTCCTCGGTTGAAGGCTACACCTTC. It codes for CASSPSSVEGYTF.

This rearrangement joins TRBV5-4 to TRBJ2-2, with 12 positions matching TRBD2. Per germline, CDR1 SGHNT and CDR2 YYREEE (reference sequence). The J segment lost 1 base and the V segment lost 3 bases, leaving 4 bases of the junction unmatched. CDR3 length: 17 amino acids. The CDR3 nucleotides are TGTGCCAGCAGCTCCAGGACTAGCGGGATGAACACCGGGGAGCTGTTTTTT. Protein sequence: CASSSRTSGMNTGELFF.

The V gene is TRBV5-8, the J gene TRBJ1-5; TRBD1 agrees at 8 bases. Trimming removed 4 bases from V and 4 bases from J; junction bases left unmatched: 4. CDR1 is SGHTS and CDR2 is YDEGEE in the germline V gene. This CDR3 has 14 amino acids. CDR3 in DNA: TGTGCCAGCAGCCCGGGACAGGTTAATCAGCCCCAGCATTTT. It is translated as CASSPGQVNQPQHF.

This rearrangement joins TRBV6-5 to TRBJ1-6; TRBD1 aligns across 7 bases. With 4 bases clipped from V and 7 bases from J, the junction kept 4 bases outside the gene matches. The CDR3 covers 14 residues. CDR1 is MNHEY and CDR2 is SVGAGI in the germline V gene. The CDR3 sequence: CASSFLQGNSPLHF. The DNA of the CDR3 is TGTGCCAGCAGTTTCCTACAGGGGAATTCACCCCTCCACTTT.